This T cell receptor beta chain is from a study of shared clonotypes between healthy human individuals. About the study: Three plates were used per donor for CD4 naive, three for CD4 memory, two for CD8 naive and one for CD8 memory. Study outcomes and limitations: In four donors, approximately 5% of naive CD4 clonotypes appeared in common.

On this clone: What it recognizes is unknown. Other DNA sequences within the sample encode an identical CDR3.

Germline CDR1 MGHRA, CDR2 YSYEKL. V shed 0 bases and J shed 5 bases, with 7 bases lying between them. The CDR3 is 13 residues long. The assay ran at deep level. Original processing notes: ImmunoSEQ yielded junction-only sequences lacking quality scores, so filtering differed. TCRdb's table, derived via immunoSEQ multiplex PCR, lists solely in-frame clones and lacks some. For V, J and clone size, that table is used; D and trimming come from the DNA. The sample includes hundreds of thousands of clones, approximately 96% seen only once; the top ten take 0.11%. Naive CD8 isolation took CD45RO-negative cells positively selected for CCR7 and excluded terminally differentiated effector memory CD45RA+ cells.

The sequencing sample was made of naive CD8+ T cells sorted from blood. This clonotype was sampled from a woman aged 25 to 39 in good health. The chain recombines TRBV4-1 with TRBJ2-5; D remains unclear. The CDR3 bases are TGCGCCAGCAGCCAAGACGCGGAGGAGACCCAGTACTTC. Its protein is CASSQDAEETQYF.